What follows describes a single TCR beta chain. Antigen specificity is unknown. This CDR3 has 14 amino acids. Trimming at V came to 5 bases and at J to 1 base, leaving 2 bases not matched to a gene. Germline CDR1 reads MNHEY; CDR2 reads SMNVEV (reference sequence). The record originates from a study of PD-L1 blockade in urothelial cancer. Across the whole study: Blood was subjected to analysis at 3 weeks (second dose) and 6 weeks following treatment start. Whole-study findings and limits: By 3 weeks, tumor-associated blood clones had expanded more in durable-benefit patients. Prediction of better survival came from below-median pretreatment blood TCR clonality.

Method: immunoSEQ multiplex PCR; TCRdb's copy keeps in-frame clones and lacks some. The sample has roughly 43,000 clones, more than 65% seen once; the top ten hold 2.5% to 3%. The sequence came from a man aged 65 to 79 with urothelial cancer. This rearrangement joins TRBV27 to TRBJ2-1, with 7 bases that match TRBD1. Specimen: PBMCs, collected around atezolizumab (anti-PD-L1) treatment. This CDR3 reads CASSRTGSYNEQFF. CDR3 nucleotide sequence: TGTGCCAGCAGTCGGACAGGTTCCTACAATGAGCAGTTCTTC.